This section outlines one T cell receptor beta chain sequence together with its context. The junction differs from germline at one of its ends, possibly a read error. Living in 24 US areas, the participants were between roughly 18 and 89 years of age. Grouping used clinical history reported by participants in a survey and questionnaire. Cohort 3 donors were reported recovered after two negative PCRs, clearance, or symptom resolution. The data are from a study of blood T cell repertoires in COVID-19. Study at large: COVID-19 samples, acute and convalescent, were from the United States, Italy and Spain.

CDR3 length: 15 residues. In germline, CDR1 is SEHNR, CDR2 FQNEAQ (reference sequence). Assay: immunoSEQ multiplex PCR; the TCRdb copy retains only in-frame clones and omits some. This table holds under 200,000 clones, approximately 77% found once. The sequenced sample consisted of PBMCs or T cells enriched from blood (not recorded which). The clonotype was recovered from a man in his 60s who had recovered from COVID-19. This chain joins TRBV7-9 and TRBJ2-7; the D gene is possibly TRBD1 (6 bases). CDR3 nucleotides: TGTGCCAGCAGCGTAGCCTCGCACAGGGACCACGAGCAGTACTTC. The encoded protein is CASSVASHRDHEQYF.